This T cell receptor (beta chain) came from a study of blood T cell repertoires in COVID-19. Turning to the study itself: Sources were T cells, B-cell-depleted T cells, or PBMCs; the material itself was cDNA or gDNA.

Per the original data handling: Amplification with reference gene primers provided the estimates of nucleated cell counts. TCRdb keeps only in-frame clones here, not all; method: immunoSEQ multiplex PCR. V, J and clone size derive from that table, while D and trimming were established from the DNA sequence. This table holds tens of thousands of clones, roughly 77% found once. The CDR3 spans 14 residues. The germline gives CDR1 SGHTA, CDR2 FQGNSA. Trimming took 3 bases from V and 2 from J, leaving 10 bases between them. This clone showed up just once. This rearrangement joins TRBV7-2 to TRBJ1-2; no definite D call. The clonotype originates from a woman in her 70s with acute or convalescent COVID-19. The source material was peripheral blood. CDR3 DNA sequence: TGTGCCAGCAGCTTGAGTCTGTCGAACTATGGCTACACCTTC. This sequence encodes CASSLSLSNYGYTF.